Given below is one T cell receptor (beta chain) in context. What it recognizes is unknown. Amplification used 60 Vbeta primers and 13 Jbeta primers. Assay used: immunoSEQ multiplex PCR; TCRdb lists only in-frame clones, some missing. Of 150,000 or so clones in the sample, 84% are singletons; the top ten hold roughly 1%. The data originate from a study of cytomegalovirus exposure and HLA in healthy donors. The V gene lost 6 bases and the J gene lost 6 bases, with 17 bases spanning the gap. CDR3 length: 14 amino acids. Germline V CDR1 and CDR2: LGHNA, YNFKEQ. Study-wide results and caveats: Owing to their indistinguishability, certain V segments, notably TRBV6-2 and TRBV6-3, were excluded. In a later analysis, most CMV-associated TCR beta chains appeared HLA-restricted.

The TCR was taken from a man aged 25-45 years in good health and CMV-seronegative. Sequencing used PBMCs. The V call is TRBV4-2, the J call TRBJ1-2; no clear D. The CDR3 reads CASRDLGESDGYTF. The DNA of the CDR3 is TGTGCCAGCAGGGACCTTGGGGAGTCAGATGGCTACACCTTC.